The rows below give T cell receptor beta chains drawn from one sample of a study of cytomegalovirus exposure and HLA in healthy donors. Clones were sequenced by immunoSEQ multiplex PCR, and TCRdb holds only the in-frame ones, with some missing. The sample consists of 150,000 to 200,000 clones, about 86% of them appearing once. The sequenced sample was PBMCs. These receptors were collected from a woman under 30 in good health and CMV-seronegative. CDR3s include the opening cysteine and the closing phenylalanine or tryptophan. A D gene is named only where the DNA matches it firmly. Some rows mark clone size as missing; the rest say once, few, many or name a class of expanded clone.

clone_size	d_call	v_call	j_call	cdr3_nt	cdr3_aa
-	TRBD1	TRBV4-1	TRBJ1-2	TGCGCCAGCAGCCAGACAGGGGGTGGCTACACCTTC	CASSQTGGGYTF
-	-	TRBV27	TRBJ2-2	TGTGCCAGCAGTTTATTCGCGAACACCGGGGAGCTGTTTTTT	CASSLFANTGELFF
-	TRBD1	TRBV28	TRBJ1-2	TGTGCCAGCAGTCTACACGCGCCCGGGACAGGGGGTGTGTATGGCTACACCTTC	CASSLHAPGTGGVYGYTF
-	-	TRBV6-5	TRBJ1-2	TGTGCCAGCGGAGGCAGGACTGGCTACACCTTC	CASGGRTGYTF
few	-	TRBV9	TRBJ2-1	TGTGCCAGCAGCGTAGCAAGTAGCCCTGGGAATGAGCAGTTCTTC	CASSVASSPGNEQFF
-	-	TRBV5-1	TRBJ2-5	TGCGCCAGCAGCCGTGCCTACGGGGAGACCCAGTACTTC	CASSRAYGETQYF
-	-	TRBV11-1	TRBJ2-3	TGTGCCAGCAGCTCTGCACAGAGATTCGAGGATACGCAGTATTTT	CASSSAQRFEDTQYF
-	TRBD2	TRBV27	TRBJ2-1	TGTGCCAGCAGTTTAATTGGGGAGGCGGGAGTCCCCAATGAGCAGTTCTTC	CASSLIGEAGVPNEQFF
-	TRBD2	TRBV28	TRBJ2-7	TGTGCCAGCAGTTTCGTACTAGCGGGCCATACCTACGAGCAGTACTTC	CASSFVLAGHTYEQYF
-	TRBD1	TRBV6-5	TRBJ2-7	TGTGCCAGCAGTGCTGAAACAGGGGGCAGCCACGAGCAGTACTTC	CASSAETGGSHEQYF
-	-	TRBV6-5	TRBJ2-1	TGTGCCAGCAGTTACTCGCACCTTCAGGGAAATGAGCAGTTCTTC	CASSYSHLQGNEQFF
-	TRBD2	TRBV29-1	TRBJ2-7	TGCAGCGTTGAAGATCCCGGACTAGCGGTGCCCTACGAGCAGTACTTC	CSVEDPGLAVPYEQYF
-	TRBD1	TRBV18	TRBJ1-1	TGTGCCAGCTCGCGCAGGGGGGAAGCTTTCTTT	CASSRRGEAFF
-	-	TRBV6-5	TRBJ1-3	TGTGCCAGCAGTTACTCAGTCCAGGGCTCTGGAAACACCATATATTTT	CASSYSVQGSGNTIYF
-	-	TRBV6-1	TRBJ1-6	TGTGCCAGCAGTGATAACGAGGATTCACCCCTCCACTTT	CASSDNEDSPLHF
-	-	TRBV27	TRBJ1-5	TGTGCCAGCAGTTTATGGAGCAGGGGAGGCAATCAGCCCCAGCATTTT	CASSLWSRGGNQPQHF
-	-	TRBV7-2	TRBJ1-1	TGTGCCAGCAGCTTAGATCGGAACACTGAAGCTTTCTTT	CASSLDRNTEAFF
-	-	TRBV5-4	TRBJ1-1	TGTGCCAGCAGTCTCACGGGGGACACTGAAGCTTTCTTT	CASSLTGDTEAFF
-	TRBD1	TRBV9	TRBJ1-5	TGTGCCAGCAGCGTGGGACAGGAAGGTCAGCCCCAGCATTTT	CASSVGQEGQPQHF
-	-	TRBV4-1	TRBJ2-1	TGCGCCAGCAGCCGGGGGGAAAGGTACAATGAGCAGTTCTTC	CASSRGERYNEQFF
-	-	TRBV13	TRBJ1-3	TGTGCCAGCAGCCCGTCCGGGGGGACGGTAAACACCATATATTTT	CASSPSGGTVNTIYF
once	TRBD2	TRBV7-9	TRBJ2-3	TGTGCCAGCAGCCCTAGCGGGGGGGCCCATACGCAGTATTTT	CASSPSGGAHTQYF
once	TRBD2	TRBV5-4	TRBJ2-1	TGTGCCAGCAGCTTCCTTGGCGGGGGATCCTACAATGAGCAGTTCTTC	CASSFLGGGSYNEQFF
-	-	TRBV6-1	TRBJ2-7	TGTGCCAGCAGTTCAGCCAGGGAACCCTACGAGCAGTACTTC	CASSSAREPYEQYF
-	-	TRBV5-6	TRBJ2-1	TGTGCCAGCAGCCCCCGACTAGTTTTCAATGAGCAGTTCTTC	CASSPRLVFNEQFF
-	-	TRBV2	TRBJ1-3	TGTGCCAGCAGTGAGAGGCGGTTCTCTGGAAACACCATATATTTT	CASSERRFSGNTIYF
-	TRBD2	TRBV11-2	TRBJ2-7	TGTGCCAGCAGCTTAGTTAGCGGGGGTTACGAGCAGTACTTC	CASSLVSGGYEQYF
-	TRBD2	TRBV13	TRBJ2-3	TGTGCCAGCAGCTCTCGGCGACTAGCGGGAGGTGCAGATACGCAGTATTTT	CASSSRRLAGGADTQYF
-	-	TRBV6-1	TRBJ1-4	TGTGCCAGCCACCGTCAGGGCGGCGAAAAACTGTTTTTT	CASHRQGGEKLFF
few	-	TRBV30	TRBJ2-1	TGTGCCTGGAGTGGCGCCCCCCGGGGTGAGCAGTTCTTC	CAWSGAPRGEQFF
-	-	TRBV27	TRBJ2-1	TGTGCCAGCAGTCCCACATTAACCTACAATGAGCAGTTCTTC	CASSPTLTYNEQFF
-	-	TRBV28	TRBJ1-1	TGTGCCAGCAGACTCCAGGGTGGGATCACTGAAGCTTTCTTT	CASRLQGGITEAFF
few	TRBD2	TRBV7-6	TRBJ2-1	TGTGCCAGCAGCCCCGGGACTAGCGGGCCCGTGAATGAGCAGTTCTTC	CASSPGTSGPVNEQFF
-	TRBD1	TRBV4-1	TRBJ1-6	TGCGCCAGCAGCCCCTTCGGACAGGAGCGTTCACCCCTCCACTTT	CASSPFGQERSPLHF
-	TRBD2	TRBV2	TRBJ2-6	TGTGCCAGCAGTGAAACTAGCGGGAGAGAGGCCCAACAATCTGGGGCCAACGTCCTGACTTTC	CASSETSGREAQQSGANVLTF
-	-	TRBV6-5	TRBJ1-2	TGTGCCAGCAGTCGTGACAGGCTCTATGGCTACACCTTC	CASSRDRLYGYTF
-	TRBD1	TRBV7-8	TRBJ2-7	TGTGCCAGCAGCTTAGGGACAGGGAGTACCGAGCAGTACTTC	CASSLGTGSTEQYF
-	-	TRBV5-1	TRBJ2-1	TGCGCCAGCAGCTTGAGGGGGACACAGAGCTCCTACAATGAGCAGTTCTTC	CASSLRGTQSSYNEQFF
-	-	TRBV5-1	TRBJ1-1	TGCGCCAGCAGCTTGGTGCCGGCGGGGGGCACTGAAGCTTTCTTT	CASSLVPAGGTEAFF
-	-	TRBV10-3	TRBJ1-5	TGTGCCATCTCGCCAGGGGTGGATCAGCCCCAGCATTTT	CAISPGVDQPQHF
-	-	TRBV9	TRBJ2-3	TGTGCCAGCAGCACCCCGGCCGGGTCCACAGATACGCAGTATTTT	CASSTPAGSTDTQYF
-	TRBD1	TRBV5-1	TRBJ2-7	TGCGCCAGCAGCCCCCCCGGGACAGGGGTCTTGGAGCAGTACTTC	CASSPPGTGVLEQYF
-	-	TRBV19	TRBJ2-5	TGTGCCAGTAGTGGGACTGGTGGGGTGGGGCAGACCCAGTACTTC	CASSGTGGVGQTQYF
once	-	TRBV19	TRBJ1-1	TGTGCCAGTAGTCCAGGGATTGAAGCTTTCTTT	CASSPGIEAFF
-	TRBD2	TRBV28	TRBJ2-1	TGTGCCAGCAGCCTAGCGGGAGTCAATGAGCAGTTCTTC	CASSLAGVNEQFF
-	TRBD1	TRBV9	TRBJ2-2	TGTGCCAGCAGCGCGATAGGGGACAGGGCCAACGGGGAGCTGTTTTTT	CASSAIGDRANGELFF
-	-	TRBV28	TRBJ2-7	TGTGCCAGCAGGCGCGGGACTGCCTACGAGCAGTACTTC	CASRRGTAYEQYF
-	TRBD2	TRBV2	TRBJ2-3	TGTGCCACGGGACTAGCGGGCACAGATACGCAGTATTTT	CATGLAGTDTQYF
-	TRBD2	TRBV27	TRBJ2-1	TGTGCCAGCAGTTTTGGGCTAGCGGGGGGGCCGGGCGAGCAGTTCTTC	CASSFGLAGGPGEQFF
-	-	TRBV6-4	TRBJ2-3	TGTGCCAGCAGTTCCGTCAGCGGGAGCACAGATACGCAGTATTTT	CASSSVSGSTDTQYF
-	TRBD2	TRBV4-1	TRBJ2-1	TGCGCCAGCAGCCCCGGAGCGGGAGGGCCATATGAGCAGTTCTTC	CASSPGAGGPYEQFF
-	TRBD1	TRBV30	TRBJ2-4	TGTGCCTGGAGTGCTACAGGGGGCGAGTACTTC	CAWSATGGEYF
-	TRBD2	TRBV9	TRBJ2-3	TGTGCCAGCAGCCGCAGCGGGAGGGCCATTGATACGCAGTATTTT	CASSRSGRAIDTQYF
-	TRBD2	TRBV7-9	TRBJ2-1	TGTGCCAGCAGCTTAGTGAGGGCGGGAGGCTCCTACAATGAGCAGTTCTTC	CASSLVRAGGSYNEQFF
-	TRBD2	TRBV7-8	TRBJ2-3	TGTGCCAGCAGCTTAGATGGTAGCGGGGGGGATAGAGATACGCAGTATTTT	CASSLDGSGGDRDTQYF